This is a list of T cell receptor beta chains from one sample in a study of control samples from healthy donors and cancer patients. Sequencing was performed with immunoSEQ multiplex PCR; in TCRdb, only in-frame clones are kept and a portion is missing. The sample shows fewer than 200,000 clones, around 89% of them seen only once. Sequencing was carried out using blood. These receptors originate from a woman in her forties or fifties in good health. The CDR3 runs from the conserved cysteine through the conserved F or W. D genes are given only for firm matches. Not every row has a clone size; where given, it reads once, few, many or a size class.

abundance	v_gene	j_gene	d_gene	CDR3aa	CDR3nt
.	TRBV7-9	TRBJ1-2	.	CASSLGTGRGLYDGYTF	TGTGCCAGCAGCCTCGGTACGGGAAGGGGACTCTACGATGGCTACACCTTC
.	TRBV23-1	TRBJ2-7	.	CASSQSAGGERGFSYEQYF	TGCGCCAGCAGTCAATCTGCAGGGGGCGAGCGGGGATTCTCCTACGAGCAGTACTTC
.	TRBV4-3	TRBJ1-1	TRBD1	CASSQTGTGVPWSAFF	TGCGCCAGCAGCCAAACCGGGACAGGGGTCCCGTGGTCGGCTTTCTTT
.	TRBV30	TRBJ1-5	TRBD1	CAWSVGGQGGQPQHF	TGTGCCTGGAGCGTAGGTGGGCAGGGGGGTCAGCCCCAGCATTTT
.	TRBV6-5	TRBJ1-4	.	CASSPGDANEKLFF	TGTGCCAGCAGTCCCGGGGATGCTAATGAAAAACTGTTTTTT
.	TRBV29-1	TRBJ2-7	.	CSVEGRSYEQYF	TGCAGCGTTGAGGGCAGATCCTACGAGCAGTACTTC
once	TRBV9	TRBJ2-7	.	CASSGGGIAYEQYF	TGTGCCAGCAGCGGAGGGGGAATAGCCTACGAGCAGTACTTC
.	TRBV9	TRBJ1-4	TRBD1	CASSPPGTGNEKLFF	TGTGCCAGCAGCCCACCCGGGACAGGGAATGAAAAACTGTTTTTT
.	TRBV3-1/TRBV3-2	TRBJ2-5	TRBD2	CASSQDHGLAGGETQYF	TGTGCCAGCAGCCAAGATCATGGACTAGCGGGAGGAGAGACCCAGTACTTC
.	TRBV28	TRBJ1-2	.	CASSFLDGYTF	TGTGCCAGCAGTTTCCTCGATGGCTACACCTTC
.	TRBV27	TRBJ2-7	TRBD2	CASRSQAGGREQYF	TGTGCCAGCAGATCCCAAGCGGGAGGGCGCGAGCAGTACTTC
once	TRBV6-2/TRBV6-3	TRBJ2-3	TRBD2	CASSYSPSGGAKDTQYF	TGTGCCAGCAGTTACTCTCCTAGCGGGGGGGCGAAAGATACGCAGTATTTT
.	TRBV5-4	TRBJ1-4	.	CASSPREGVGEKLFF	TGTGCCAGCAGTCCCCGCGAGGGGGTAGGAGAAAAACTGTTTTTT
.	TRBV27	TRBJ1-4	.	CASSPPIRGAANEKLFF	TGTGCCAGCAGTCCTCCTATCAGGGGAGCGGCAAATGAAAAACTGTTTTTT
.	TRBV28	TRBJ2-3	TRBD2	CASNEAGGIDTQYF	TGTGCCAGCAATGAGGCGGGAGGGATAGATACGCAGTATTTT
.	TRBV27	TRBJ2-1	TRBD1	CASSLLWDRLSNEQFF	TGTGCCAGCAGTTTATTATGGGACAGACTAAGCAATGAGCAGTTCTTC
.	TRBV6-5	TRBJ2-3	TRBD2	CASSYSSGGAEDTQYF	TGTGCCAGCAGTTACTCGAGCGGGGGGGCAGAAGATACGCAGTATTTT
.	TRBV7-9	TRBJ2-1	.	CASSLLRGPLSEQFF	TGTGCCAGCAGCTTACTCAGGGGCCCCTTATCTGAGCAGTTCTTC
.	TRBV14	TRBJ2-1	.	CASSQDQRLFHEQFF	TGTGCCAGCAGCCAAGATCAGCGACTTTTCCATGAGCAGTTCTTC
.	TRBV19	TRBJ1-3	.	CASTRTVSGNTIYF	TGTGCCAGTACCCGGACGGTTTCTGGAAACACCATATATTTT
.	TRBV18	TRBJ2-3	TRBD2	CASSPQRPGTSAFTDTQYF	TGTGCCAGCTCACCCCAACGGCCAGGGACTAGCGCCTTCACAGATACGCAGTATTTT
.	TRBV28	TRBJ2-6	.	CASSLGPSSGANVLTF	TGTGCCAGCAGCCTTGGACCCAGCTCTGGGGCCAACGTCCTGACTTTC